This T cell receptor beta chain was captured in a study of T cells after posttransplantation cyclophosphamide. Study outcomes and limitations: Donor-recipient repertoire similarity was low at 1-2 months, rising over year one. Tissue-infiltrating T cells from skin or gut overlapped little with blood T cells.

CDR1 and CDR2 from the germline V gene are SGHNT and YYREEE (reference sequence). The CDR3 is made up of 14 amino acids. V was cut by 1 base and J by 6 bases, with 10 bases left in between. Regarding this clone: What it binds is unknown.

Peripheral blood was collected from the related graft donor on the marrow donation day. The data were produced by immunoSEQ multiplex PCR, yet TCRdb's version contains in-frame clones alone and is incomplete. The sample was found to contain some 37,000 clones, and every one recurs. The sample taken for sequencing was PBMCs. This chain connects TRBV5-4 to TRBJ1-4, with D perhaps TRBD1 (6 bases). The sequence was obtained from a girl under 18 in good health, CMV-negative, and a related stem cell transplant donor. CDR3 bases: TGTGCCAGCAGCTTGAAACAGGGCGATGAAAAACTGTTTTTT. Translated, it gives CASSLKQGDEKLFF. Complete variable domain (other parts from reference TRBV5-4 and TRBJ1-4): ETGVTQSPTHLIKTRGQQVTLRCSSQSGHNTVSWYQQALGQGPQFIFQYYREEENGRGNFPPRFSGLQFPNYSSELNVNALELDDSALYLCASSLKQGDEKLFFGSGTQLSVL.